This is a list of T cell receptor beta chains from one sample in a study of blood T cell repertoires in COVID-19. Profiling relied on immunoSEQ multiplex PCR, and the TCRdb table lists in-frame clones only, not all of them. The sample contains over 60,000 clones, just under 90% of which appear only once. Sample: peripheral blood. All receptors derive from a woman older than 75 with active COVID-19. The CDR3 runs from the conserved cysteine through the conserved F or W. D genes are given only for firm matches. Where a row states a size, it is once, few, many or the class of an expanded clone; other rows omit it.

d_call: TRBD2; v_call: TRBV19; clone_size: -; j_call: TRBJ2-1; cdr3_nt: TGTGCCAGTAGTATCGACGTGAGAGCGGGAGCCCCCTACAATGAGCAGTTCTTC; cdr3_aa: CASSIDVRAGAPYNEQFF
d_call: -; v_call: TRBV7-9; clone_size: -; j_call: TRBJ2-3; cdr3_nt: TGTGCCAGCATAGGGGCAGATACGCAGTATTTT; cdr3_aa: CASIGADTQYF
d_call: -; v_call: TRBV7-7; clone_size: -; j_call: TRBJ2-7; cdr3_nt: TGTGCTAGCAGCTTAGGATTGCAGTACGAGCAGTACTTC; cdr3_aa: CASSLGLQYEQYF
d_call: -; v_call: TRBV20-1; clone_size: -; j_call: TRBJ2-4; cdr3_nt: TGCAGTGTCGCGTCGGGAGACATTCAGTACTTC; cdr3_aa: CSVASGDIQYF
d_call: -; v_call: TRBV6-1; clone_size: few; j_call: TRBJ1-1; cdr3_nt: TGTGCCAGCAGTGATAAAAGGGGGAAAGCTTTCTTT; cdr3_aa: CASSDKRGKAFF
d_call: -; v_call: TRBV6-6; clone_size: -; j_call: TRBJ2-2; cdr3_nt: TGTGCCAGCAGTCGCATTATAGGGGCGCGATATAACACCGGGGAGCTGTTTTTT; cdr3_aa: CASSRIIGARYNTGELFF
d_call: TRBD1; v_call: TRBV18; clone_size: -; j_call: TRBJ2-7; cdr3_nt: TGTGCCAGCTCAACGGGACAGAACTACGAGCAGTACTTC; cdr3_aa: CASSTGQNYEQYF
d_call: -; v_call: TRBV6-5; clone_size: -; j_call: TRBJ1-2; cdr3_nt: TGTGCCAGCAGTTACCTCGACAGGAACTATGGCTACACCTTC; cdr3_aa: CASSYLDRNYGYTF
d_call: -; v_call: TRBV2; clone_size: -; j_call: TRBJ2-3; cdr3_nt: TGTGCCAGCAGTGAAAGGTACGGGATTATCGCAGATACGCAGTATTTT; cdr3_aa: CASSERYGIIADTQYF
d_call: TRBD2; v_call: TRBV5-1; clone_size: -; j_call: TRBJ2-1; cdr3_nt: TGCGCCAGCTCGGGGACTAGCACCTACAATGAGCAGTTCTTC; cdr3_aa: CASSGTSTYNEQFF
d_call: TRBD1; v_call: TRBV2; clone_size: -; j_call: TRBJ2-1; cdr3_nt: TGTGCCAGTAGGGACAGGGACAATGAGCAGTTCTTC; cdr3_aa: CASRDRDNEQFF
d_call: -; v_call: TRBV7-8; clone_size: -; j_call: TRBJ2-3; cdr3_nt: TGTGCCAGCAGCACCAGGCCGGGCACAGATACGCAGTATTTT; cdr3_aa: CASSTRPGTDTQYF
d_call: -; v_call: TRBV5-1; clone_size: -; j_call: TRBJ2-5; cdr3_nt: TGCGCCAGCAGCTTTTCCATTCAAGAGACCCAGTACTTC; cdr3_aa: CASSFSIQETQYF
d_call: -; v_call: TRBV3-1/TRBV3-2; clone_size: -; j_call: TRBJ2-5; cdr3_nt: TGTGCCAGCAGTCTACAGGGTTTGGAGACCCAGTACTTC; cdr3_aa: CASSLQGLETQYF
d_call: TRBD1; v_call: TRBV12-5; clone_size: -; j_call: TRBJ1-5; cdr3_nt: TGTGCTAGTGGTTTGACGGGACAGGGGATGACTCAGCCCCAGCATTTT; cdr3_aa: CASGLTGQGMTQPQHF
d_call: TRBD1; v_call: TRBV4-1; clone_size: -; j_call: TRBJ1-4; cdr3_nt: TGCGCCAGCAGCCTAATAGACAGGGGACGTAATGAAAAACTGTTTTTT; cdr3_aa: CASSLIDRGRNEKLFF
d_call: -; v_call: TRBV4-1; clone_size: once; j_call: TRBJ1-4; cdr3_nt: TGCGCCAGCAGCCAAGATAGTCAGGGGTGGAATAATGAAAAACTGTTTTTT; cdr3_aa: CASSQDSQGWNNEKLFF
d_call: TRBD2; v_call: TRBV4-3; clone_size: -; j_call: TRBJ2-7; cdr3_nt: TGCGCCAGCAGCCAACGACTAGCGGCCACCTACGAGCAGTACTTC; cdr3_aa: CASSQRLAATYEQYF
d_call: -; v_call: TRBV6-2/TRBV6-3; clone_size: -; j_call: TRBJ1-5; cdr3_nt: TGTGCCAGCAGCCGACTTGGCGGGCAGCCCCAGCATTTT; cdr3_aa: CASSRLGGQPQHF
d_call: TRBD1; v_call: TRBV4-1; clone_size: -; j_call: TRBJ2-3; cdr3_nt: TGCGCCAGCACCCACCCGGACAGGGGCTGGAATACGCAGTATTTT; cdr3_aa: CASTHPDRGWNTQYF
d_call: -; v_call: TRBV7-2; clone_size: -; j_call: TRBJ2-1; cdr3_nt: TGTGCCAGCAGCCCGGGCCTCGGGCAGGGGACCTACAATGAGCAGTTCTTC; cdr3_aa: CASSPGLGQGTYNEQFF
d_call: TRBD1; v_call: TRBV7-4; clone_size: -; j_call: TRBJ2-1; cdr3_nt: TGTGCCAGCACCCACGTTCGATGGAGGGGGACAGGTTATTGTAGCTCCTACAATGAGCAGTTCTTC; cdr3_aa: CASTHVRWRGTGYCSSYNEQFF
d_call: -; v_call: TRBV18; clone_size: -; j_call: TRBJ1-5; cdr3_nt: TGTGCCAGCTCACCCCAAGTGGAGCTCAATCAGCCCCAGCATTTT; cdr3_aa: CASSPQVELNQPQHF
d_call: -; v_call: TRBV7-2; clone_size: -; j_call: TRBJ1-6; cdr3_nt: TGTGCCAGCAGCTTAGGTCTAGCATACCTCTCACCCCTCCACTTT; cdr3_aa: CASSLGLAYLSPLHF
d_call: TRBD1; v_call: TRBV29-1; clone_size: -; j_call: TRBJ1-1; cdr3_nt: TGCAGCGTTGCCGGGACAGGGGGAGGAATCACTGAAGCTTTCTTT; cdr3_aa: CSVAGTGGGITEAFF
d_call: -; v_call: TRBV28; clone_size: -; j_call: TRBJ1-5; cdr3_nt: TGTGCCAGCAGTTTTCCCAGAAACCTTAATCAGCCCCAGCATTTT; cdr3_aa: CASSFPRNLNQPQHF
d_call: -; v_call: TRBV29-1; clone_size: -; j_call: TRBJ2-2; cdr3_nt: TGCAGCGTTGTGTGGGGGCTTGATACCGGGGAGCTGTTTTTT; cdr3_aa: CSVVWGLDTGELFF
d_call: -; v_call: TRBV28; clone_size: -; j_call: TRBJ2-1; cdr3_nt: TGTGCCAGCAACGACAGGTACTCCTACAATGAGCAGTTCTTC; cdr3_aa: CASNDRYSYNEQFF
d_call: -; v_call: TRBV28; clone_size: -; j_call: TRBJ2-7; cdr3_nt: TGTGCCAGCACCCAAAACTACGAGCAGTACTTC; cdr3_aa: CASTQNYEQYF
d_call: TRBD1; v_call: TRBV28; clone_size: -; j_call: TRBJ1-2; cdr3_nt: TGTGCCAGCAGTGTACCACAGGGGGCGAAAGGATGGGGCTACACCTTC; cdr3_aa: CASSVPQGAKGWGYTF
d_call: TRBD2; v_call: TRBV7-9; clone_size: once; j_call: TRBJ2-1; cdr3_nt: TGTGCCAGCAGCTTAGGTAGCGGGACACTCTCTCAGTTCTTC; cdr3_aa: CASSLGSGTLSQFF
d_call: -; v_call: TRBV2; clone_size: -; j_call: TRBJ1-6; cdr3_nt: TGTGCCAGCAGTGAGGAGTCAGGGAGGGATTCACCCCTCCACTTT; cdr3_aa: CASSEESGRDSPLHF
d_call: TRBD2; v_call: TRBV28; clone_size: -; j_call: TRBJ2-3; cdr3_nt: TGTGCCAGCAGCTTCTTAGCGGGAGGTCATCCAAATACGCAGTATTTT; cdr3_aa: CASSFLAGGHPNTQYF
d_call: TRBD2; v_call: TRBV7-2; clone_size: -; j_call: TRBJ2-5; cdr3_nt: TGTGCCAGCAGCTTAGGCGGGAGGGAGGAAGAGACCCAGTACTTC; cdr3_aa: CASSLGGREEETQYF
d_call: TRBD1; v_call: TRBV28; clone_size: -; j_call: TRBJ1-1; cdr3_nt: TGTGCCAGCAGTTTGCAGACAGGGTTCTCTGAAGCTTTCTTT; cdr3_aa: CASSLQTGFSEAFF
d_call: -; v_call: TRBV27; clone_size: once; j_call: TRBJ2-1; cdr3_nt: TGTGCCAGCAGTTTATTTGAGTCTGCTAGAGGCAATGAGCAGTTCTTC; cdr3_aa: CASSLFESARGNEQFF
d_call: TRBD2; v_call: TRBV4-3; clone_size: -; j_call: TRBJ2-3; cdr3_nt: TGCGCCAGCAGCCAAGTGAGTAGCGGGAGAACAGATACGCAGTATTTT; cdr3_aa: CASSQVSSGRTDTQYF
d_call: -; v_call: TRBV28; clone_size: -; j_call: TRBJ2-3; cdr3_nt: TGTGCCAGCAGTGGCTATGTGGGCCCAAAGACAGATACGCAGTATTTT; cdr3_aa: CASSGYVGPKTDTQYF
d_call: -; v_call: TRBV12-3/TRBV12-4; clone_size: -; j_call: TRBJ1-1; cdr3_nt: TGTGCCAGCCAGTTCAGGGGGAACACTGAAGCTTTCTTT; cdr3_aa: CASQFRGNTEAFF
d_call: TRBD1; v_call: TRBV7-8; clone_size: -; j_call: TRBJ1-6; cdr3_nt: TGTGCCAGCAGCCTCCGGGACAGGGGTAATTCACCCCTCCACTTT; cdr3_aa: CASSLRDRGNSPLHF
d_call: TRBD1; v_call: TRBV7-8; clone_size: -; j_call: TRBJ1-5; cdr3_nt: TGTGCCTCGGAAGGGGGCTCGGGTCAGCCCCAGCATTTT; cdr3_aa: CASEGGSGQPQHF
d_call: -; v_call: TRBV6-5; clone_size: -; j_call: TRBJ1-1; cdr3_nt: TGTGCCAGCAGTTATCGGAGCCCCATGAACACTGAAGCTTTCTTT; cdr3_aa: CASSYRSPMNTEAFF
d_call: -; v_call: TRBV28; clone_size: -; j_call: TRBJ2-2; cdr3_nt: TGTGCCAGCAGTTTAAGACAGGGAGGAACGACCGGGGAGCTGTTTTTT; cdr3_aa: CASSLRQGGTTGELFF
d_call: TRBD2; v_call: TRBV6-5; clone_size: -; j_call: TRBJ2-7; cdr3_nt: TGTGCCAGCAGTTACGCGGGAGAGGGCGAGCAGTACTTC; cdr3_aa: CASSYAGEGEQYF
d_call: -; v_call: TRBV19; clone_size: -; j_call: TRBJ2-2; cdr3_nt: TGTGCCAGTAGTATCGCTAGCGATATCGGGGAGCTGTTTTTT; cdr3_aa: CASSIASDIGELFF
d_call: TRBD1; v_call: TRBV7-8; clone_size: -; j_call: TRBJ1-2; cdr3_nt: TGTGCCAGCAGTCTAAACAGGGGGAACTATGGCTACACCTTC; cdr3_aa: CASSLNRGNYGYTF
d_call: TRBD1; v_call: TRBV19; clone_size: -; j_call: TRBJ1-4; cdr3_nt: TGTGCCAGTAGCGTGACAGGGGGCCGTGAAAAACTGTTTTTT; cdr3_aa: CASSVTGGREKLFF
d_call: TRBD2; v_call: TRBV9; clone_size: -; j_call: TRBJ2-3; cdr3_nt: TGTGCCAGCAGCTCGTCTAGCGGGAGATACGCAGATACGCAGTATTTT; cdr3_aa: CASSSSSGRYADTQYF
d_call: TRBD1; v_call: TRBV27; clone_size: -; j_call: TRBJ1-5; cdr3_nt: TGTGCCAGCAGTTCCGGACAGGCCAGAGGTCAGCCCCAGCATTTT; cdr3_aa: CASSSGQARGQPQHF
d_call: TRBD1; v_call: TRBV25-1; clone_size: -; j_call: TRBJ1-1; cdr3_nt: TGTGCCAGCAGTGAATACGGGGGACAGGCCGGGAACACTGAAGCTTTCTTT; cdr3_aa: CASSEYGGQAGNTEAFF
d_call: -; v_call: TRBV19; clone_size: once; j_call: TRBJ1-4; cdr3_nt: TGTGCCAGTAGTAACAGTATTAATGAAAAACTGTTTTTT; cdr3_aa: CASSNSINEKLFF
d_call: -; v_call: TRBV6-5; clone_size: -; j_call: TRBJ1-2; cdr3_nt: TGTGCCAGCAGCCCGGGCGGGTTCGGCTATGGCTACACCTTC; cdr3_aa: CASSPGGFGYGYTF
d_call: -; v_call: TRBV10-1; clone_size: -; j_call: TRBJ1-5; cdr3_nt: TGCGCCAGCAGCAGTAGGGGGGGCGGTCAGCCCCAGCATTTT; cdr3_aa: CASSSRGGGQPQHF
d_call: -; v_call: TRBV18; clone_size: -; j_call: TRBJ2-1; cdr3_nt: TGTGCCAGCTCACCAGAGACAGGAGGCAATGAGCAGTTCTTC; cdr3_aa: CASSPETGGNEQFF
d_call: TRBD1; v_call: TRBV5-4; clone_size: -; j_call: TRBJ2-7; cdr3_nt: TGTGCCAGCAGCTCCCGGGACAGGCGGTTCGAGCAGTACTTC; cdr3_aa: CASSSRDRRFEQYF
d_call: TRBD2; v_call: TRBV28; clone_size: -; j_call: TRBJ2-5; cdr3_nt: TGTGCCAGCAGTCCCCCTAGCGGGGAGGAGGTCCAGTACTTC; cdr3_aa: CASSPPSGEEVQYF
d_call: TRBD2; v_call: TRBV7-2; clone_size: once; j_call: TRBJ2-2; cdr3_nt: TGTGCCAGCAGCCCGATAGCGGGAGGGCCCCCCGGGGAGCTGTTTTTT; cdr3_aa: CASSPIAGGPPGELFF
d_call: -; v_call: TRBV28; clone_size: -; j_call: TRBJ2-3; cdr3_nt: TGTGCCAGCAGTTTATCGACAGATACGCAGTATTTT; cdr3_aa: CASSLSTDTQYF
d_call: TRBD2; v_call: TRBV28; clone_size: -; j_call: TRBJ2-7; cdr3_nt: TGTGCCAGCAGTTTCCCCCTGGCGGGAGGAAACCCCTACGAGCAGTACTTC; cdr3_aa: CASSFPLAGGNPYEQYF